This TCR beta chain comes out of a study of T cell repertoires in cytomegalovirus infection (dated by TCRdb to the late 2010s). About the full investigation: Donor HLA type was relevant to the analysis, as public TCR beta signatures indicated carriage of CMV infection together with the matching HLA type.

This clonotype occurred many times. There is no known antigen for this receptor. No base quality values were provided; no much bigger clone lies one nucleotide off. The paper as a whole reports these results and caveats: The ex vivo response was dominated by HLA-C-restricted CMV-specific TCR beta clonotypes, which also provided the single most frequent clonotype in two of eight donors. In both this cohort and an independent cohort of some 380 donors, the cumulative frequency of public TCR beta family members distinguished carriers of CMV infection plus the relevant HLA type.

Data came from an Illumina HiSeq 1500. TCRdb took the public reads, trimmed them with fastp at Q25, ran MiXCR for clone calling and kept in-frame beta chains. Entries are consolidated by CDR3 protein sequence, retaining the most common genes and DNA. The table for this sample lists roughly 630,000 distinct CDR3 sequences; 20% to 25% of them were counted only once. The top ten clonotypes cover less than 9.5% of the sample. The specimen was CD8+ T cells from PBMCs. This sequence originates from a human donor in good health (CMV status not recorded). Some clones in this sample may be carry-over from other donors' samples.

The CDR3 protein is CASSSLGSSYNEQFF. In nucleotide form, the sequence is TGTGCCAGCAGCTCCCTGGGGAGCTCCTACAATGAGCAGTTCTTC. The rearrangement combines TRBV7-8 with TRBJ2-1; matching of 5 bases hints at TRBD2 as the D gene. V and J are truncated by 4 bases and 0 bases respectively, leaving an intervening sequence of 10 bases. From the cysteine up to the phenylalanine, the CDR3 has a length of 15 residues. The kept DNA is CDR3 alone, 45 bases in frame from the first base. Looking up the germline V gene yields CDR1 SGHVS and CDR2 FQNEAQ. Full variable domain (CDR3 extended with the reference TRBV7-8 and TRBJ2-1 proteins): GAGVSQSPRYKVAKRGQDVALRCDPISGHVSLFWYQQALGQGPEFLTYFQNEAQLDKSGLPSDRFFAERPEGSVSTLKIQRTQQEDSAVYLCASSSLGSSYNEQFFGPGTRLTVL.